This T cell receptor (beta chain) stems from a study of cytomegalovirus exposure and HLA in healthy donors. Across the study: Earlier sequencing of 150 million to 200 million T cells yielded 120 million or so unique TCR beta sequences.

This PCR relied on a set of 60 Vbeta primers and 13 Jbeta primers. The data were produced by immunoSEQ multiplex PCR, yet TCRdb's version contains in-frame clones alone and is incomplete. Among 120,000 or so clones, roughly a tenth were seen once, and the ten largest hold under 6%. The CDR3 is 14 amino acids. Trimming cost V 8 bases and J 7 bases; bases outside gene matches: 12. The V gene's germline CDR1 is SGHRS and CDR2 YFSETQ. The sequence came from a woman under 30 in good health and CMV-seropositive. V usage is TRBV5-1 and J usage is TRBJ2-1; TRBD2 aligns across 7 bases. The sample was PBMCs. In DNA, the CDR3 is TGCGCCAGTAGAGGCCTAGCGGTAGATAATGAGCAGTTCTTC. Translated: CASRGLAVDNEQFF.